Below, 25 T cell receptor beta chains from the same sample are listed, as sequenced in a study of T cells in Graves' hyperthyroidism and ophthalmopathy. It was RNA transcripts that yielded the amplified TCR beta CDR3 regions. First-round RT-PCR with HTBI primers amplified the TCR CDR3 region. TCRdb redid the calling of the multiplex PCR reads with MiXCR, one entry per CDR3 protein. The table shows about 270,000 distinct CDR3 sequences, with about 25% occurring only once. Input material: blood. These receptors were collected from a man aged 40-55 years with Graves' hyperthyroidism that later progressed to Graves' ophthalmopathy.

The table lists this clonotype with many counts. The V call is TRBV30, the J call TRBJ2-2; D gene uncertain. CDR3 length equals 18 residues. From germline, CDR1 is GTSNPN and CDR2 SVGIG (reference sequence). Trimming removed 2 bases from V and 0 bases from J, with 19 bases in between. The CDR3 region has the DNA TGTGCCTGGAGTCCCCCGGATGTGTCGCCCACGAACACCGGGGAGCTGTTTTTT. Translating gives CAWSPPDVSPTNTGELFF.

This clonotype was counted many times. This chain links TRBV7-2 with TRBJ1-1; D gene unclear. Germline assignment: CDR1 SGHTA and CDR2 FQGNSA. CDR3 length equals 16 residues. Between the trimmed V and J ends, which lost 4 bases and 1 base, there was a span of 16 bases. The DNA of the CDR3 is TGTGCCAGCAGCTCACGAGTTCGACACTCGAACACTGAAGCTTTCTTT. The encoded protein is CASSSRVRHSNTEAFF.

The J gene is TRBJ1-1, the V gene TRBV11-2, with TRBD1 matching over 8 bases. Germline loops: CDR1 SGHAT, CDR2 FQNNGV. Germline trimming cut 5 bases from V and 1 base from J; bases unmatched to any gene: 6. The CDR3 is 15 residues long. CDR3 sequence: CASSARTGRNTEAFF. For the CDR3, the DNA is TGTGCCAGCAGCGCCCGGACAGGGAGGAACACTGAAGCTTTCTTT.

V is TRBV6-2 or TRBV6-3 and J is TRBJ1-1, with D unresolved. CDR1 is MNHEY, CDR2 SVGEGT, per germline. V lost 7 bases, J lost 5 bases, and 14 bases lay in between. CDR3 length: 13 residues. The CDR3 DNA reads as TGTGCCAGCAATAGAGCACGAACGACTGAAGCTTTCTTT. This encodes CASNRARTTEAFF.

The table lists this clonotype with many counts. CDR3 residues: CASRREGVYEQYF. CDR3 in DNA: TGCGCCAGCCGCCGTGAGGGTGTCTACGAGCAGTACTTC. The J gene is TRBJ2-7, the V gene TRBV5-1; D possibly corresponds to TRBD2 (5 bases). The CDR3 extends over 13 amino acids. Trimming took off 7 bases at V and 3 bases at J, with 14 bases between the two ends. The germline CDR1 and CDR2 sequences are SGHRS and YFSETQ.

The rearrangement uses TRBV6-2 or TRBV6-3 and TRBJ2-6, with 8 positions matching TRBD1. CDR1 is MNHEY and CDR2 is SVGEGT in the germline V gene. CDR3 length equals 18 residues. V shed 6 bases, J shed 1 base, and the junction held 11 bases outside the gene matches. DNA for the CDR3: TGTGCCAGCAGCTTATTGGGACAGGCTGGGTCTGGGGCCAACGTCCTGACTTTC. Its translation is CASSLLGQAGSGANVLTF.

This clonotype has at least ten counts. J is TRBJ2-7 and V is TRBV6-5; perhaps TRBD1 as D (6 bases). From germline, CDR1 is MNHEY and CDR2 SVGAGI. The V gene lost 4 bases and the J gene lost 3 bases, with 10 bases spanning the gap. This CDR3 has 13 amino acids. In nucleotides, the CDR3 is TGTGCCAGCAGTTTGCAGGGGCGCTACGAGCAGTACTTC. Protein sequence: CASSLQGRYEQYF.

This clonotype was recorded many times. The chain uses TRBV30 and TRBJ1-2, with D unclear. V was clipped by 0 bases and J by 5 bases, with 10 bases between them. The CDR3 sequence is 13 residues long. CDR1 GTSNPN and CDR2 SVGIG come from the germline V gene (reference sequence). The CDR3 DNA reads TGTGCCTGGAGTGTAACCTCCTATTATGGCTACACCTTC. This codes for CAWSVTSYYGYTF.

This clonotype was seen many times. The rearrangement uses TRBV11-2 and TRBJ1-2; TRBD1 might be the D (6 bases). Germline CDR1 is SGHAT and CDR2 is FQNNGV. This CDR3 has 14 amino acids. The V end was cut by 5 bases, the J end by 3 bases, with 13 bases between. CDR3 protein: CASSPNPGDYGYTF. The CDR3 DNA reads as TGTGCCAGCAGCCCCAACCCAGGGGACTATGGCTACACCTTC.

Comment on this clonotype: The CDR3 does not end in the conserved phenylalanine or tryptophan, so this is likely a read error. The CDR3 protein is CASSGLAVQETQYL. CDR3 DNA sequence: TGTGCCAGCAGCGGACTAGCGGTACAAGAGACCCAGTACCTC. This chain uses TRBV6-2 or TRBV6-3 with TRBJ2-5, with TRBD2 matching 10 bases. The CDR3 has 14 amino acids. With 6 bases clipped from V and 2 bases from J, the junction kept 3 bases outside the gene matches. Germline V gives CDR1 MNHEY, CDR2 SVGEGT.

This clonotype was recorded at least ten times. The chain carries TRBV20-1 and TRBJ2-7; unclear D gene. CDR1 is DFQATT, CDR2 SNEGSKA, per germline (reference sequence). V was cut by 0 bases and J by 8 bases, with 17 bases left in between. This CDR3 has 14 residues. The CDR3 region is CSARDPSRLIKQYF. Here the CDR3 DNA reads TGCAGTGCTAGAGATCCCAGCAGGTTAATCAAGCAGTACTTC.

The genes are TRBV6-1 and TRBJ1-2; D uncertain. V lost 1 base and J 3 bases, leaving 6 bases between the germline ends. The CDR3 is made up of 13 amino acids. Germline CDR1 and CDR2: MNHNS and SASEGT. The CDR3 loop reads CASSEGPYYGYTF. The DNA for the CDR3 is TGTGCCAGCAGTGAAGGGCCCTACTATGGCTACACCTTC.

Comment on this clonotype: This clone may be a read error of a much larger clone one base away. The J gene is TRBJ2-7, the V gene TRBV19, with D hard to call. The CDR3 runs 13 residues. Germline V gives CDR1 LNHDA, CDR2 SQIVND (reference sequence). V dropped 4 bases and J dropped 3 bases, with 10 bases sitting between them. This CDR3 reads CASSNVQVYEQYF. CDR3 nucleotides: TGTGCCAGTAGTAACGTTCAAGTCTACGAGCAGTACTTC.

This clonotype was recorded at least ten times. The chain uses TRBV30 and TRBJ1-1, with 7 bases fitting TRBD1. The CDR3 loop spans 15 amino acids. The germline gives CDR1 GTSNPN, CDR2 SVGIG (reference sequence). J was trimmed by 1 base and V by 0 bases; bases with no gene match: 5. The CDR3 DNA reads TGTGCCTGGAGTGTAGTGGGGACAGCGAACACTGAAGCTTTCTTT. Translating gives CAWSVVGTANTEAFF.

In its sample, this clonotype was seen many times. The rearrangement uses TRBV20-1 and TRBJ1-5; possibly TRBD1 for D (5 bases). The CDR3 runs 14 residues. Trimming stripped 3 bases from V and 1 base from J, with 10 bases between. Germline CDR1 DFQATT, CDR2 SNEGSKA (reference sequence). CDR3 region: CSASRGISNQPQHF. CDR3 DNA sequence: TGCAGTGCTAGTAGGGGAATAAGCAATCAGCCCCAGCATTTT.

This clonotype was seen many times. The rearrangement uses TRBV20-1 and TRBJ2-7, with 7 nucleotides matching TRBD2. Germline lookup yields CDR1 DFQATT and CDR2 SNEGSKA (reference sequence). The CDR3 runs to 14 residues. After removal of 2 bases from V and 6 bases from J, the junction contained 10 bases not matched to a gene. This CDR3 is CSARSSGTLSEQYF. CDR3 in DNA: TGCAGTGCTAGATCCAGCGGGACCCTAAGCGAGCAGTACTTC.

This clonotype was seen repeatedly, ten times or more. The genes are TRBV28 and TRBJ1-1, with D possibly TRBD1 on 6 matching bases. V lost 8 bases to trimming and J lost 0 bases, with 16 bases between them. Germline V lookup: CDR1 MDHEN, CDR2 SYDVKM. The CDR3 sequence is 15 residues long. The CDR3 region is CASGDKQGMNTEAFF. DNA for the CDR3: TGTGCCAGCGGGGACAAACAGGGCATGAACACTGAAGCTTTCTTT.

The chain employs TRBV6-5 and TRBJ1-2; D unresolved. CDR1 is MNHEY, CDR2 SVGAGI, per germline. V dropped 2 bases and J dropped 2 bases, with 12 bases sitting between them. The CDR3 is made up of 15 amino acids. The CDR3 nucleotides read TGTGCCAGCAGTTACGGTGGAGGGAGGAACTATGGCTACACCTTC. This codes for CASSYGGGRNYGYTF.

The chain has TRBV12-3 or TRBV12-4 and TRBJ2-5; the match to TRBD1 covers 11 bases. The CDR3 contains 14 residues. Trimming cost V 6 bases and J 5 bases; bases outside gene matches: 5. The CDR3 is CASSQGTGGETQYF. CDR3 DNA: TGTGCCAGCAGCCAGGGGACAGGGGGGGAGACCCAGTACTTC.

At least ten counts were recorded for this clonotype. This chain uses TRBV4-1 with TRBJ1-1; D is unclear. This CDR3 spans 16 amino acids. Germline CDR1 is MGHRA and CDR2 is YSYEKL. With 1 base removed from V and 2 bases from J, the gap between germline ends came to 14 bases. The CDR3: CASSQGSDERNTEAFF. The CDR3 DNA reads TGCGCCAGCAGCCAAGGATCTGATGAAAGAAACACTGAAGCTTTCTTT.

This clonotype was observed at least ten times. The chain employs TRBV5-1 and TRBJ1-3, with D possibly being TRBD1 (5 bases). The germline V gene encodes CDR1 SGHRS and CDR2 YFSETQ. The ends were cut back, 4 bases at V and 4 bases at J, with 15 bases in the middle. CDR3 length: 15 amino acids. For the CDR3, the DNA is TGCGCCAGCAGCCCTGGCGGGGGAAACGGAAACACCATATATTTT. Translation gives CASSPGGGNGNTIYF.

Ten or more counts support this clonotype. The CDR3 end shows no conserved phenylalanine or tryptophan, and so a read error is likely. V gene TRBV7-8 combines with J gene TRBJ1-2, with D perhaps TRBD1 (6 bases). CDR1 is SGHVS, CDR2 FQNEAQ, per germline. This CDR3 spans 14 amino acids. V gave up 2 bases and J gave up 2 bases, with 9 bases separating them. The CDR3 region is CASSLLTGNYGYTL. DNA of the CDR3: TGTGCCAGCAGCTTATTAACAGGGAACTATGGCTACACCCTC.

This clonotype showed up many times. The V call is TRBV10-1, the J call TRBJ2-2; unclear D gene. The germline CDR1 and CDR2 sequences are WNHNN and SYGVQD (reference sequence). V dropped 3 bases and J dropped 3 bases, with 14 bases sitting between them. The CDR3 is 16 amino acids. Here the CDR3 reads CASSELSATDTGELFF. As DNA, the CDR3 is TGCGCCAGCAGTGAATTGTCGGCAACGGACACCGGGGAGCTGTTTTTT.

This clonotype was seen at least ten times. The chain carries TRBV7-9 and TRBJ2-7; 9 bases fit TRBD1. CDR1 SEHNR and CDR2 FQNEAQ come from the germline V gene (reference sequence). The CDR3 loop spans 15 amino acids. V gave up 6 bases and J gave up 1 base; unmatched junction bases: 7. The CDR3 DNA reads TGTGCCAGCAGGTCGGAGACAGGGGGTTCCTACGAGCAGTACTTC. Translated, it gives CASRSETGGSYEQYF.

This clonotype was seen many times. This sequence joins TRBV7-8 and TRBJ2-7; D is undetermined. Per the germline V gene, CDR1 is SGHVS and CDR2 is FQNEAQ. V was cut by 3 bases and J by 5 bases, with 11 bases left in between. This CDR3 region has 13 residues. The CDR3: CASSFGVTNEQYF. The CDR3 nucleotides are TGTGCCAGCAGCTTCGGTGTCACTAACGAGCAGTACTTC.